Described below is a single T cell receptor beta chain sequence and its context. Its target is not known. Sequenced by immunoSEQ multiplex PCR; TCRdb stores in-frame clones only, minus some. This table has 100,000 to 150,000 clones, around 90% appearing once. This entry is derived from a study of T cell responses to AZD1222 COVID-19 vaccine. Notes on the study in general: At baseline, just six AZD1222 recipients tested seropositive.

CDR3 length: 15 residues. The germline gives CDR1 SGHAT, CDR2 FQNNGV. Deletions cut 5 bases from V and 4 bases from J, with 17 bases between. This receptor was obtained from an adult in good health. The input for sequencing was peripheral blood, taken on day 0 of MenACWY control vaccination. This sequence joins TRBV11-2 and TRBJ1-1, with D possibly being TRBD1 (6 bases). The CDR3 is CASSPPQGMGTEAFF. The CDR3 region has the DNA TGTGCCAGCAGCCCCCCGCAGGGGATGGGCACTGAAGCTTTCTTT.